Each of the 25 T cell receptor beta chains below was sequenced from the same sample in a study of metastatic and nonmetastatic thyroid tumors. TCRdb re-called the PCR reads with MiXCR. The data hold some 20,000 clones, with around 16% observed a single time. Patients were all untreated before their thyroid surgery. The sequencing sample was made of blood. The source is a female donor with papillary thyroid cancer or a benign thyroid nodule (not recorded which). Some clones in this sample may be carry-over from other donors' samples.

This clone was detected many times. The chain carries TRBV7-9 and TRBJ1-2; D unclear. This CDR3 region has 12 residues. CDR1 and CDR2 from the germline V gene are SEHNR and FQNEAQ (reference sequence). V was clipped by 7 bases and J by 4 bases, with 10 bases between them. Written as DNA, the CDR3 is TGTGCCAGCACCCTGGCAGCCTATGGCTACACCTTC. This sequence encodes CASTLAAYGYTF.

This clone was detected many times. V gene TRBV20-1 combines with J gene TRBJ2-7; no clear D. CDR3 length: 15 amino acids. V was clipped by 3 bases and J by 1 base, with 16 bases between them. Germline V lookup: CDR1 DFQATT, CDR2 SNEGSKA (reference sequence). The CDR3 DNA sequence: TGCAGTGCTAGCCTCGGCCAGTTGTTGTCCTACGAGCAGTACTTC. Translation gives CSASLGQLLSYEQYF.

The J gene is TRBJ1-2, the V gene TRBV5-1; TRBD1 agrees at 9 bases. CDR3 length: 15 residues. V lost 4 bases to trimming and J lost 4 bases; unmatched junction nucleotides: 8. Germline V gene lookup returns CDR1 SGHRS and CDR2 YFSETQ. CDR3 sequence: CASSPQGQGSYGYTF. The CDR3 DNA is TGCGCCAGCAGCCCACAAGGACAGGGGAGCTATGGCTACACCTTC.

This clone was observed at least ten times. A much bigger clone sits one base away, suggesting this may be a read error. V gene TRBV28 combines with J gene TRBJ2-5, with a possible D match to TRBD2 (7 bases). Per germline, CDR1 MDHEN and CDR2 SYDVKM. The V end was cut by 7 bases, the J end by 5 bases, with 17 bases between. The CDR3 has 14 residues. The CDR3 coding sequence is TGTGCCAGCACCGACCGGGGGGCTGGGGAGACCCAGTACTTC. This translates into CASTDRGAGETQYF. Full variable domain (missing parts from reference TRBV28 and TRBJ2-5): DVKVTQSSRYLVKRTGEKVFLECVQDMDHENMFWYRQDPGLGLRLIYFSYDVKMKEKGDIPEGYSVSREKKERFSLILESASTNQTSMYLCASTDRGAGETQYFGPGTRLLVL.

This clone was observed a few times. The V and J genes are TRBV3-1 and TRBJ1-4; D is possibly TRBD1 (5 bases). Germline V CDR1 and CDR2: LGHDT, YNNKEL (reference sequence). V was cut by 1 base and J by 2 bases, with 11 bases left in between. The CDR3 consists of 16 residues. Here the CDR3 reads CASSQGQRATNEKLFF. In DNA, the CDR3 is TGTGCCAGCAGCCAAGGACAGAGGGCTACTAATGAAAAACTGTTTTTT.

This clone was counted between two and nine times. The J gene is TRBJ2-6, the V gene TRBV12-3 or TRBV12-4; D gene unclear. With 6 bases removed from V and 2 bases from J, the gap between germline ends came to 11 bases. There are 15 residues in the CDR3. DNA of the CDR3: TGTGCCAGCAGCTCCCAGGCGGCTGGGGCCAACGTCCTGACTTTC. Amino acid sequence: CASSSQAAGANVLTF.

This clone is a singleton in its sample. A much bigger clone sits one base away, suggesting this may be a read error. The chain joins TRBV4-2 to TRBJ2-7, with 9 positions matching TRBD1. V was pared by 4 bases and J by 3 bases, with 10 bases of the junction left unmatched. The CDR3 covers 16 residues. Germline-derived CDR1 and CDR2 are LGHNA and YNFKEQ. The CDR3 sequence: CASSLGRDRECYEQYF. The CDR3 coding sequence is TGTGCCAGCAGCCTGGGCCGGGACAGGGAATGCTACGAGCAGTACTTC.

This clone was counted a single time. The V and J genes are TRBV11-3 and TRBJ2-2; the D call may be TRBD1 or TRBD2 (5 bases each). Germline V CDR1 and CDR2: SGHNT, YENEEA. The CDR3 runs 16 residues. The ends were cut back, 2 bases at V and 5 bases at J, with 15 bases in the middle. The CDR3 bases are TGTGCCAGCAGCTTATTTTCGGCAGGGAGAACCGGGGAGCTGTTTTTT. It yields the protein CASSLFSAGRTGELFF.

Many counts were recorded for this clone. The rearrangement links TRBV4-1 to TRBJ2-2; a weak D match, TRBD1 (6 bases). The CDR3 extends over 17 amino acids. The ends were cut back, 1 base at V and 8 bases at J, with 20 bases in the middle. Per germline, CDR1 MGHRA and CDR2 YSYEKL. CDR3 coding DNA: TGCGCCAGCAGCCAAGCCGAGGGGGTAAACTTTAAGGGGGAGCTGTTTTTT. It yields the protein CASSQAEGVNFKGELFF.

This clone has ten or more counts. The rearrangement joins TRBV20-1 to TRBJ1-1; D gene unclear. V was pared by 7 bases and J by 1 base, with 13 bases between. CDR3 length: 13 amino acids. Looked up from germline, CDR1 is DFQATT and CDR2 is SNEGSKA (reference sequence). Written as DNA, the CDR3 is TGCAGTGGAGGGCGGGTGGCGAACACTGAAGCTTTCTTT. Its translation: CSGGRVANTEAFF.

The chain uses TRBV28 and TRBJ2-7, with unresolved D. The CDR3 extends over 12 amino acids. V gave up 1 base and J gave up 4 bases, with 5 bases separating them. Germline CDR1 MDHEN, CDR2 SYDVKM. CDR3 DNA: TGTGCCAGCAGTTTATATGGTTACGAGCAGTACTTC. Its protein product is CASSLYGYEQYF.

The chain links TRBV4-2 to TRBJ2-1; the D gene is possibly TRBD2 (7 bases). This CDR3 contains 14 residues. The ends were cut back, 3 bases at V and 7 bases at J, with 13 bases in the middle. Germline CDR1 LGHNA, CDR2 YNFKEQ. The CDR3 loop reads CASSQGGAKNEQFF. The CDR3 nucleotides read TGTGCCAGCAGCCAGGGGGGGGCGAAGAATGAGCAGTTCTTC.

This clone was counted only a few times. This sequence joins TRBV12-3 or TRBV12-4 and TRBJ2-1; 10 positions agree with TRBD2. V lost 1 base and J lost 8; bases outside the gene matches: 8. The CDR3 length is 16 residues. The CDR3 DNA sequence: TGTGCCAGCAGTTTAGTCCCTAGCGGGGGTTTGGATGAGCAGTTCTTC. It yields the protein CASSLVPSGGLDEQFF.

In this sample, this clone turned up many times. CDR3 protein: CASSETGMGTEAFF. In DNA, the CDR3 is TGTGCCAGCAGTGAGACAGGGATGGGCACTGAAGCTTTCTTT. The chain joins TRBV12-3 or TRBV12-4 to TRBJ1-1, with 7 bases aligning to TRBD1. The CDR3 extends over 14 amino acids. The V segment lost 5 bases and the J segment 4 bases; nucleotides outside the gene matches: 7.

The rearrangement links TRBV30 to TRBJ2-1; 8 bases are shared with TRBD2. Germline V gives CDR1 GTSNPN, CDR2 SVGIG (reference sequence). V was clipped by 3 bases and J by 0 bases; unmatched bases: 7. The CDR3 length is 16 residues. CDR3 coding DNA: TGTGCCTGGAGGGGACTAGATCTCAGCTCCTACAATGAGCAGTTCTTC. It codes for CAWRGLDLSSYNEQFF. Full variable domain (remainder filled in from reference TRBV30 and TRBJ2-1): SQTIHQWPATLVQPVGSPLSLECTVEGTSNPNLYWYRQAAGRGLQLLFYSVGIGQISSEVPQNLSASRPQDRQFILSSKKLLLSDSGFYLCAWRGLDLSSYNEQFFGPGTRLTVL.

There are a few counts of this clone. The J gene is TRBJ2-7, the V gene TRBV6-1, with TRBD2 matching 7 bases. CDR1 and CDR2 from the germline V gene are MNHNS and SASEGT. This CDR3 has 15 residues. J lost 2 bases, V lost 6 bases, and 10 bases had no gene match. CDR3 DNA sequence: TGTGCCAGCAGCCCCTCGAGCGGGGTTACCTACGAGCAGTACTTC. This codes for CASSPSSGVTYEQYF.

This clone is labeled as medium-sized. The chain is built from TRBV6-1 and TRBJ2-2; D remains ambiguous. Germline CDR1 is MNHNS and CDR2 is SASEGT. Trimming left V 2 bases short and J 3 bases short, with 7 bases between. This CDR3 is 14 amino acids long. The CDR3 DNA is TGTGCCAGCAGTGAACTCGCAGACACCGGGGAGCTGTTTTTT. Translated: CASSELADTGELFF.

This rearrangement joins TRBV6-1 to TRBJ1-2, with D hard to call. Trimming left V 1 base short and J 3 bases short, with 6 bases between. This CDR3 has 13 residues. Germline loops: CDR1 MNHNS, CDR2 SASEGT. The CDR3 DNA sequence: TGTGCCAGCAGTGAAGTAGGGTACTATGGCTACACCTTC. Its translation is CASSEVGYYGYTF.

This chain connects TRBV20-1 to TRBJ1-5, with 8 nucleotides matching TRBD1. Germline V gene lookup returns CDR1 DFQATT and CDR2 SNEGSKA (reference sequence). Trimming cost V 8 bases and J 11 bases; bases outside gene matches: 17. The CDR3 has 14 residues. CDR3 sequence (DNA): TGCAGTAATAGAGTTCAGGGGGCGTTAAGGGCCCAGCATTTT. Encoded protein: CSNRVQGALRAQHF.

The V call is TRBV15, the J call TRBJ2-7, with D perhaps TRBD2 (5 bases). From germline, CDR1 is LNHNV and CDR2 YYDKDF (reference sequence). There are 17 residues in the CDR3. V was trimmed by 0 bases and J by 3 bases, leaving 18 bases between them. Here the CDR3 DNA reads TGTGCCACCAGCAGAGATCTAGCCCCGGGTATCGGCTACGAGCAGTACTTC. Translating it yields CATSRDLAPGIGYEQYF.

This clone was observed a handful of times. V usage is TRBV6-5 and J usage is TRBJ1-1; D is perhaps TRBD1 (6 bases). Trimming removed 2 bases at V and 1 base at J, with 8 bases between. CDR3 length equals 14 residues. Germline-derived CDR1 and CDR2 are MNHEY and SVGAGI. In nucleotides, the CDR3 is TGTGCCAGCAGTTACAGGGGGGAGAACACTGAAGCTTTCTTT. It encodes CASSYRGENTEAFF.

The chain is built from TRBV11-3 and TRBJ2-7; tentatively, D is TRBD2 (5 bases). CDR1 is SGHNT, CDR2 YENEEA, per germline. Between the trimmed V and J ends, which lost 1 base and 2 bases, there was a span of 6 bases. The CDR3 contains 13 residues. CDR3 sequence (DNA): TGTGCCAGCAGCTTAGGGCGGGCCTACGAGCAGTACTTC. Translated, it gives CASSLGRAYEQYF.

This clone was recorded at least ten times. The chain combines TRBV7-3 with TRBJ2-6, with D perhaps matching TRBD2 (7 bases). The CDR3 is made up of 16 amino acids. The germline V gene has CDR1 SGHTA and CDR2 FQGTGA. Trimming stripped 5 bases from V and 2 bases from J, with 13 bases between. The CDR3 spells CASSTSGGAGANVLTF. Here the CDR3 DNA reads TGTGCCAGCAGCACCTCGGGGGGCGCTGGGGCCAACGTCCTGACTTTC.

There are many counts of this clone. CDR3 sequence: CASTGTGRSYNSPLHF. DNA for the CDR3: TGTGCCAGCACCGGGACAGGACGGTCCTATAATTCACCCCTCCACTTT. This chain joins TRBV6-1 and TRBJ1-6, with 8 positions matching TRBD1. The V segment lost 7 bases and the J segment 1 base; nucleotides outside the gene matches: 6. The CDR3 is made up of 16 amino acids. The germline gives CDR1 MNHNS, CDR2 SASEGT.

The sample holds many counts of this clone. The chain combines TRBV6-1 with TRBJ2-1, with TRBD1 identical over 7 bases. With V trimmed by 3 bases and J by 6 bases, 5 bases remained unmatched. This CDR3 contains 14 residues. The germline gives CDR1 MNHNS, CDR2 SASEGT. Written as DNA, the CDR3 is TGTGCCAGCAGTGACCGGGACAGACTCAATGAGCAGTTCTTC. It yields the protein CASSDRDRLNEQFF.